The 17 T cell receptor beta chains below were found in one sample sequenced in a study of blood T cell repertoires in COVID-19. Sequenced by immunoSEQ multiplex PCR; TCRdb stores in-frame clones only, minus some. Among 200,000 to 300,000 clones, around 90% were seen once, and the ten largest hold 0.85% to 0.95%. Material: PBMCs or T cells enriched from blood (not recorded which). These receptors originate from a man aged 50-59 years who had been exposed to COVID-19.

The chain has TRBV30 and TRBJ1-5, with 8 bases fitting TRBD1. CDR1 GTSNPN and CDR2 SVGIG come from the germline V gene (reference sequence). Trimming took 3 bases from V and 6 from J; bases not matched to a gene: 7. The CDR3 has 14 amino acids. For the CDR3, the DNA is TGTGCCTGGAGCCCTGACAGGGGTGGTCAGCCCCAGCATTTT. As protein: CAWSPDRGGQPQHF.

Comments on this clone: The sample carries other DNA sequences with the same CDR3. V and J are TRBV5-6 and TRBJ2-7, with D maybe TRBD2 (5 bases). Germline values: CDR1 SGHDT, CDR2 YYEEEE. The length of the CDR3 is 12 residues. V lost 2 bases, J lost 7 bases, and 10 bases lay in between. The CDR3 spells CASSLRGYEQYF. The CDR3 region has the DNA TGTGCCAGCAGCTTACGAGGGTATGAGCAGTACTTC.

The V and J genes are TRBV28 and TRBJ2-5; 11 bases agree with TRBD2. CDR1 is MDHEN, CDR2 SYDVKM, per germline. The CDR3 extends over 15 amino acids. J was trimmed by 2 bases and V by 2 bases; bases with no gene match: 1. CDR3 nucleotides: TGTGCCAGCAGTTTAAGACTAGCGGGACAAGAGACCCAGTACTTC. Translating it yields CASSLRLAGQETQYF.

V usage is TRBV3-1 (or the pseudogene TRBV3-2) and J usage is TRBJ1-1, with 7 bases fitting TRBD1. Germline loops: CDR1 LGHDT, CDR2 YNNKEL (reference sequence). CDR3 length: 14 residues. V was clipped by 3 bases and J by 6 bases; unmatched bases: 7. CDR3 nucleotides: TGTGCCAGCAGCCAGGAGGGGGCTAGCGCTGAAGCTTTCTTT. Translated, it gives CASSQEGASAEAFF.

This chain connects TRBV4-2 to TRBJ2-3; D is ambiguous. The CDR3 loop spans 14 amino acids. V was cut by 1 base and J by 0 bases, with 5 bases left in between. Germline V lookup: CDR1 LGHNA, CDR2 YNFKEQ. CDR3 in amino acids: CASSQVTSTDTQYF. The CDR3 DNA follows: TGTGCCAGCAGCCAAGTTACTAGCACAGATACGCAGTATTTT.

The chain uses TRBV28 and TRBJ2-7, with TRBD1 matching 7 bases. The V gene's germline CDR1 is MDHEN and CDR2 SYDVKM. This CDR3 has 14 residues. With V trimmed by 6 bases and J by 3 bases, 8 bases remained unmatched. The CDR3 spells CASRSGTAVYEQYF. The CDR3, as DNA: TGTGCCAGCAGATCCGGGACAGCTGTCTACGAGCAGTACTTC.

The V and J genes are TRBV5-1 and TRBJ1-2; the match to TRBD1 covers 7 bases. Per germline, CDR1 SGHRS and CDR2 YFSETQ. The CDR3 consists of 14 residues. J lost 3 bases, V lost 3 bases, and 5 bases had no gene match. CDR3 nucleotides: TGCGCCAGCAGCTACGGCAGGGGGGACTATGGCTACACCTTC. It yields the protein CASSYGRGDYGYTF. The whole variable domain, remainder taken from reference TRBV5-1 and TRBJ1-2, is KAGVTQTPRYLIKTRGQQVTLSCSPISGHRSVSWYQQTPGQGLQFLFEYFSETQRNKGNFPGRFSGRQFSNSRSEMNVSTLELGDSALYLCASSYGRGDYGYTFGSGTRLTVV.

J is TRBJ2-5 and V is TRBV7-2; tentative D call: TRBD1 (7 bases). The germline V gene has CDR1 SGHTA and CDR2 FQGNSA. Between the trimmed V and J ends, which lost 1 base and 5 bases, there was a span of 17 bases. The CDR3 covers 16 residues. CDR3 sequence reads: CASSLDWFPGGETQYF. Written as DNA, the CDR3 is TGTGCCAGCAGCTTAGATTGGTTCCCAGGGGGGGAGACCCAGTACTTC.

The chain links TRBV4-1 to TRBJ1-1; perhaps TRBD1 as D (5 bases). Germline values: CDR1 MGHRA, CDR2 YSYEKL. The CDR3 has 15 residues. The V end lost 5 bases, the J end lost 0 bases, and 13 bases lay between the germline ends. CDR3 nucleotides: TGCGCCAGCAGCGTAGGACATACTATGAACACTGAAGCTTTCTTT. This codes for CASSVGHTMNTEAFF.

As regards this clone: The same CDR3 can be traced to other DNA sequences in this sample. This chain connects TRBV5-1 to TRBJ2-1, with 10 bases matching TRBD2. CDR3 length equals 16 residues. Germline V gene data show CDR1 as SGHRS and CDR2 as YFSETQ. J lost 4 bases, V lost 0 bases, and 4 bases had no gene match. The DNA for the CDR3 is TGCGCCAGCAGCTTGGCGGGACTAGCGAGTTACAATGAGCAGTTCTTC. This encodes CASSLAGLASYNEQFF.

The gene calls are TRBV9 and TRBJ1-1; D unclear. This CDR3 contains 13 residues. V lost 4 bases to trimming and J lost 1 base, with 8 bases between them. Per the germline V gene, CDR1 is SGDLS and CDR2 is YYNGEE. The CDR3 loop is CASSPGGNTEAFF. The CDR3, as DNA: TGTGCCAGCAGCCCAGGAGGGAACACTGAAGCTTTCTTT.

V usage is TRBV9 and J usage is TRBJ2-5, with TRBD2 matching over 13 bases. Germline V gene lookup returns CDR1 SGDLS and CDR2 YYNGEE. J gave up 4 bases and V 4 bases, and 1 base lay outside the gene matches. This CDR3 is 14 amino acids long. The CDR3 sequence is CASSRTSGRETQYF. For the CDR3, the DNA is TGTGCCAGCAGCAGGACTAGCGGGAGAGAGACCCAGTACTTC.

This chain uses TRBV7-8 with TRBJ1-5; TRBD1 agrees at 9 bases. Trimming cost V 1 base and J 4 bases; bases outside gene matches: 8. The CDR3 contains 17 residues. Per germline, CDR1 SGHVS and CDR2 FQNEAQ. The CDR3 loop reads CASSLESRQGVNQPQHF. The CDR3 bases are TGTGCCAGCAGCTTAGAATCACGACAGGGGGTTAATCAGCCCCAGCATTTT.

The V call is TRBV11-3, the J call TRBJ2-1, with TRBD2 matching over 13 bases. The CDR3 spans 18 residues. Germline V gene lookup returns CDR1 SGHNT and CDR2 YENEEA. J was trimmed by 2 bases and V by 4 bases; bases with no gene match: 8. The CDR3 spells CASSSRTSGSNTYNEQFF. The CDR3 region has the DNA TGTGCCAGCAGCTCCCGGACTAGCGGGAGTAACACCTACAATGAGCAGTTCTTC. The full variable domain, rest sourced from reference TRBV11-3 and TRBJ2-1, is EAGVVQSPRYKIIEKKQPVAFWCNPISGHNTLYWYLQNLGQGPELLIRYENEEAVDDSQLPKDRFSAERLKGVDSTLKIQPAELGDSAVYLCASSSRTSGSNTYNEQFFGPGTRLTVL.

In nucleotides, the CDR3 is TGTGCCAGCAGGCGGGTTCGGACAGGTTTGAGCACTGAAGCTTTCTTT. This gives the protein CASRRVRTGLSTEAFF. The chain uses TRBV27 and TRBJ1-1, with TRBD1 identical over 7 bases. This CDR3 region has 16 residues. Per germline, CDR1 MNHEY and CDR2 SMNVEV (reference sequence). V lost 6 bases to trimming and J lost 4 bases; unmatched junction nucleotides: 14.

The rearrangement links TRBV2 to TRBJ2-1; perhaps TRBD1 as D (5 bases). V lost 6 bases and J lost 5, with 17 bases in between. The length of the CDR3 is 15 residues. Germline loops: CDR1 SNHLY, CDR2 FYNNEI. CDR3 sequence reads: CASSKQGTFDNEQFF. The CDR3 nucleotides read TGTGCCAGCAGCAAGCAGGGTACCTTTGACAATGAGCAGTTCTTC.

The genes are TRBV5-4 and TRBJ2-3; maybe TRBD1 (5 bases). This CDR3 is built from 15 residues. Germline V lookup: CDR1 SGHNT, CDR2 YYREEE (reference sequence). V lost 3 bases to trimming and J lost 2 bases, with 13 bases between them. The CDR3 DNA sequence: TGTGCCAGCAGCTCTGCTGGGGCCGACACAGATACGCAGTATTTT. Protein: CASSSAGADTDTQYF.